This section outlines one T cell receptor (beta chain) sequence together with its context. This sample stems from a study of CD8 T cells in Susac syndrome. RNA in amounts of roughly 0.45 to 1 ug was reverse transcribed with random hexamers. Coverage of TCR beta CDR3 amplification by immunoSEQ multiplex PCR extended to 54 Vbeta and 13 Jbeta. TCRdb re-called the immunoSEQ multiplex PCR reads through MiXCR, storing one row per CDR3 protein. The sample has some 120,000 distinct CDR3 sequences; 90% to 95% are singletons. CDR3 length equals 12 residues. Germline V gene lookup returns CDR1 GTSNPN and CDR2 SVGIG (reference sequence). V was trimmed by 0 bases and J by 6 bases, leaving 8 bases between them. Sequencing of TCR beta was performed on blood CD8+ and CD4+ T cells. Negative isolation was used for CD8+ and CD4+ T cells and FACS enrichment for TEMRA cells.

This sequence joins TRBV30 and TRBJ1-1; TRBD1 is a possible D gene (5 bases). The TCR comes from a human donor in good health. The specimen sequenced was CD4+ T cells from PBMCs. The CDR3 reads CAWSVWGPEAFF. The CDR3 DNA reads as TGTGCCTGGAGTGTTTGGGGCCCTGAAGCTTTCTTT.